The 26 T cell receptor beta chains listed next were all sequenced from one sample in a study of graft-versus-host responses after intestinal transplantation. Some clones are missing from TCRdb's copy, which holds only in-frame ones; the method was immunoSEQ multiplex PCR. The sample has tens of thousands of clones; 85% to 95% are singletons. For these TCRs, the target antigens are not known. The source material was unstimulated CD8+ T cells sorted from spleen or lymph node cells, sampled before transplant. The origin of the receptors is a human donor who was the organ donor for an intestinal transplant.

The chain recombines TRBV9 with TRBJ2-1; the D gene is possibly TRBD2 (5 bases). The CDR3 is 15 residues long. V lost 0 bases and J lost 7, with 14 bases in between. The germline V gene encodes CDR1 SGDLS and CDR2 YYNGEE. CDR3 nucleotide sequence: TGTGCCAGCAGCGTAGTCCCAGAGTTAGCGAATGAGCAGTTCTTC. This translates into CASSVVPELANEQFF. Combining the CDR3 with reference TRBV9 and TRBJ2-1 gives the whole variable domain DSGVTQTPKHLITATGQRVTLRCSPRSGDLSVYWYQQSLDQGLQFLIQYYNGEERAKGNILERFSAQQFPDLHSELNLSSLELGDSALYFCASSVVPELANEQFFGPGTRLTVL.

This chain joins TRBV7-2 and TRBJ2-4; a possible D gene is TRBD1 (6 bases). The germline V gene has CDR1 SGHTA and CDR2 FQGNSA. V lost 1 base and J lost 0, with 7 bases in between. This CDR3 has 15 residues. CDR3 nucleotide sequence: TGTGCCAGCAGCTTAGGGGGGCTAGCCAAAAACATTCAGTACTTC. Its translation: CASSLGGLAKNIQYF.

The chain employs TRBV19 and TRBJ1-1, with D possibly TRBD1 on 5 matching bases. V shed 1 base and J shed 7 bases, with 10 bases lying between them. This CDR3 comprises 13 residues. CDR1 is LNHDA and CDR2 is SQIVND in the germline V gene (reference sequence). CDR3 region: CASSIGQGNEAFF. DNA for the CDR3: TGTGCCAGTAGTATAGGGCAGGGAAATGAAGCTTTCTTT.

As to this clone: A junction boundary mismatches the germline segment, possibly from a read error. The CDR3 bases are TGTGCCAGCAGCTTAGGGACAGTGCCCTCCGACGAGCAGTACTTC. Protein sequence: CASSLGTVPSDEQYF. The chain joins TRBV11-2 to TRBJ2-5; D is possibly TRBD1 (6 bases). Gene TRBJ2-7 matches the end of the DNA better, so the J call may be wrong. This CDR3 spans 15 amino acids. CDR1 and CDR2 (germline): SGHAT, FQNNGV.

The J gene is TRBJ2-7, the V gene TRBV11-2; D possibly uses TRBD1 or TRBD2 (6 bases each). Looked up from germline, CDR1 is SGHAT and CDR2 is FQNNGV. V shed 3 bases and J shed 3 bases, with 21 bases lying between them. The CDR3 runs 17 residues. The CDR3 DNA sequence: TGTGCCAGCAGCTTCCGAGTTGAGGGGGGCACCGACTACGAGCAGTACTTC. As protein: CASSFRVEGGTDYEQYF.

The chain recombines TRBV11-2 with TRBJ1-1, with D maybe TRBD1 (6 bases). Germline V lookup: CDR1 SGHAT, CDR2 FQNNGV. This CDR3 spans 15 amino acids. V lost 5 bases to trimming and J lost 4 bases, with 17 bases between them. The CDR3 reads CASSPYSGVSTEAFF. For the CDR3, the DNA is TGTGCCAGCAGCCCCTACTCAGGGGTAAGCACTGAAGCTTTCTTT. Filled out from reference TRBV11-2 and TRBJ1-1, the complete variable domain reads EAGVAQSPRYKIIEKRQSVAFWCNPISGHATLYWYQQILGQGPKLLIQFQNNGVVDDSQLPKDRFSAERLKGVDSTLKIQPAKLEDSAVYLCASSPYSGVSTEAFFGQGTRLTVV.

The V call is TRBV4-3, the J call TRBJ1-2; 7 nucleotides agree with TRBD1. This CDR3 is built from 17 residues. Unmatched junction bases numbered 9, after V lost 0 bases and J lost 2 bases. In germline, CDR1 is LGHNA, CDR2 YSLEER. The CDR3 DNA is TGCGCCAGCAGCCAAGAAAGCCTCTTCAGGGGGAACTATGGCTACACCTTC. Encoded protein: CASSQESLFRGNYGYTF.

This clone was detected a few times. The V and J genes are TRBV6-6 and TRBJ1-4; TRBD1 might be the D (6 bases). CDR3 length: 15 amino acids. V lost 5 bases and J 0 bases, leaving 10 bases between the germline ends. CDR1 is MNHNY and CDR2 is SVGAGI in the germline V gene (reference sequence). The CDR3 bases are TGTGCCAGCAGTGCCAACAGGGCAACTAATGAAAAACTGTTTTTT. Protein product: CASSANRATNEKLFF.

V gene TRBV23-1 combines with J gene TRBJ1-6; maybe TRBD1 (5 bases). TRBV23-1 is labeled an ORF, and its function is uncertain. V lost 11 bases, J lost 13 bases, and 12 bases lay in between. CDR3 length: 10 residues. The CDR3 reads CAGRGVPLHF. DNA for the CDR3: TGCGCCGGAAGAGGGGTTCCCCTCCACTTT.

The chain's CDR3 is CASSQMGESSYEQYF. CDR3 coding DNA: TGCGCCAGCAGCCAAATGGGAGAGAGCTCCTACGAGCAGTACTTC. The chain links TRBV4-1 to TRBJ2-7; maybe TRBD2 (5 bases). In germline, CDR1 is MGHRA, CDR2 YSYEKL. The CDR3 is 15 amino acids. V dropped 2 bases and J dropped 0 bases, with 11 bases sitting between them.

This rearrangement joins TRBV4-1 to TRBJ2-3; unclear D gene. CDR1 MGHRA and CDR2 YSYEKL come from the germline V gene. The CDR3 covers 12 residues. Trimming left V 0 bases short and J 5 bases short, with 3 bases between. The CDR3 loop is CASSQDGDTQYF. The DNA of the CDR3 is TGCGCCAGCAGCCAAGACGGAGATACGCAGTATTTT.

V gene TRBV30 combines with J gene TRBJ2-5; the D gene could be TRBD1 or TRBD2 (6 bases each). The ends were cut back, 5 bases at V and 2 bases at J, with 12 bases in the middle. This CDR3 contains 13 residues. Per the germline V gene, CDR1 is GTSNPN and CDR2 is SVGIG (reference sequence). The CDR3 sequence: CAWEGGRQETQYF. DNA of the CDR3: TGTGCCTGGGAGGGGGGAAGACAAGAGACCCAGTACTTC. Full variable domain (outside the CDR3, taken from reference TRBV30 and TRBJ2-5): SQTIHQWPATLVQPVGSPLSLECTVEGTSNPNLYWYRQAAGRGLQLLFYSVGIGQISSEVPQNLSASRPQDRQFILSSKKLLLSDSGFYLCAWEGGRQETQYFGPGTRLLVL.

The chain has TRBV9 and TRBJ1-2, with D uncertain. Germline lookup yields CDR1 SGDLS and CDR2 YYNGEE. CDR3 length equals 15 residues. V lost 3 bases to trimming and J lost 2 bases, with 14 bases between them. The CDR3 nucleotides are TGTGCCAGCAGCGCGACGGGGTTTCCCAACTATGGCTACACCTTC. Its translation: CASSATGFPNYGYTF.

This chain joins TRBV28 and TRBJ2-5; D gene unclear. Matching the DNA end better, TRBJ2-7 makes the J call doubtful. The CDR3 consists of 13 residues. Looked up from germline, CDR1 is MDHEN and CDR2 is SYDVKM. Here the CDR3 DNA reads TGTGCCAGCAGTGCCACGCCGGCCTACGAGCAGTACTTC. Protein product: CASSATPAYEQYF.

The CDR3: CASSQGALETNEKLFF. CDR3 coding DNA: TGTGCCAGCTCACAGGGTGCGCTGGAAACTAATGAAAAACTGTTTTTT. This rearrangement joins TRBV18 to TRBJ1-4, with D unresolved. Germline V gene lookup returns CDR1 KGHSH and CDR2 LQKENI. This CDR3 is built from 16 residues. V lost 4 bases to trimming and J lost 1 base, with 13 bases between them.

This chain joins TRBV27 and TRBJ1-1, with D maybe TRBD1 (6 bases). Germline CDR1 and CDR2: MNHEY and SMNVEV (reference sequence). The V end was cut by 6 bases, the J end by 4 bases, with 18 bases between. CDR3 length: 15 residues. The CDR3 coding sequence is TGTGCCAGCAGCCCTCTAGGGGGATTACGCACTGAAGCTTTCTTT. Amino acids: CASSPLGGLRTEAFF.

The V and J genes are TRBV7-3 and TRBJ1-1; TRBD1 agrees at 11 bases. The CDR3 runs 14 residues. The V and J ends lost 5 bases and 5 bases, in that order; junction bases with no gene match: 4. The germline V gene has CDR1 SGHTA and CDR2 FQGTGA. In DNA form, the CDR3 reads TGTGCCAGCAGCCCGGGACAGGGGGTAACTGAAGCTTTCTTT. It yields the protein CASSPGQGVTEAFF.

The V and J genes are TRBV7-9 and TRBJ1-2; TRBD1 matches at 11 bases. From germline, CDR1 is SEHNR and CDR2 FQNEAQ (reference sequence). The J segment lost 1 base and the V segment lost 7 bases, leaving 8 bases of the junction unmatched. The CDR3 consists of 16 residues. In DNA form, the CDR3 reads TGTGCCAGCACCGACACCGGGACAGGGGGTAACTATGGCTACACCTTC. Residues: CASTDTGTGGNYGYTF.

The rearrangement uses TRBV9 and TRBJ1-2, with D perhaps matching TRBD1 (5 bases). CDR1 SGDLS and CDR2 YYNGEE come from the germline V gene. The CDR3 runs to 11 residues. V lost 4 bases to trimming and J lost 7 bases, with 8 bases between them. CDR3 protein: CASSRGRGYTF. As DNA, the CDR3 is TGTGCCAGCAGCAGGGGCCGTGGCTACACCTTC.

The CDR3, as DNA: TGTGCCAGCAGTTTACAGAGGGTATACGAGCAGTACTTC. This sequence encodes CASSLQRVYEQYF. This sequence joins TRBV28 and TRBJ2-7; tentative D call: TRBD2 (5 bases). The germline V and J ends were trimmed by 2 bases and 4 bases, with 9 bases remaining between them. This CDR3 comprises 13 residues. CDR1 and CDR2 from the germline V gene are MDHEN and SYDVKM.

The chain combines TRBV28 with TRBJ1-6; a weak D match, TRBD1 (6 bases). This CDR3 is built from 14 residues. Germline loops: CDR1 MDHEN, CDR2 SYDVKM. Trimming took 2 bases from V and 10 from J, leaving 12 bases between them. CDR3 DNA sequence: TGTGCCAGCAGTTTAGCCCTCCAGGGGTCACCCCTCCACTTT. It is translated as CASSLALQGSPLHF.

The chain uses TRBV27 and TRBJ1-1; D gene unclear. From germline, CDR1 is MNHEY and CDR2 SMNVEV (reference sequence). CDR3 length equals 14 residues. V lost 8 bases, J lost 1 base, and 14 bases lay in between. The CDR3 protein is CASYPIPGNTEAFF. The CDR3 nucleotides read TGTGCCAGCTATCCGATTCCGGGGAACACTGAAGCTTTCTTT.

This sequence joins TRBV19 and TRBJ2-7; unclear D gene. CDR3 length equals 13 residues. The V end lost 2 bases, the J end lost 3 bases, and 8 bases lay between the germline ends. CDR1 and CDR2 from the germline V gene are LNHDA and SQIVND (reference sequence). The CDR3 here is CASSIQPDYEQYF. The DNA for the CDR3 is TGTGCCAGTAGTATACAGCCCGACTACGAGCAGTACTTC.

The chain uses TRBV9 and TRBJ1-2; D is ambiguous. Germline CDR1 SGDLS, CDR2 YYNGEE. The CDR3 loop spans 12 amino acids. Trimming took 3 bases from V and 0 from J, leaving 3 bases between them. The CDR3 spells CASSATNYGYTF. In DNA, the CDR3 is TGTGCCAGCAGCGCAACTAACTATGGCTACACCTTC.

The chain recombines TRBV29-1 with TRBJ1-1; 8 positions agree with TRBD1. V shed 5 bases and J 0 bases; nucleotides not matched to a gene: 11. Germline V gene lookup returns CDR1 SQVTM and CDR2 ANQGSEA. The CDR3 contains 16 residues. The CDR3: CSVPGTGLGVNTEAFF. The CDR3 region has the DNA TGCAGCGTTCCGGGGACAGGTCTGGGCGTGAACACTGAAGCTTTCTTT.

This chain joins TRBV10-3 and TRBJ2-7; D ambiguous. CDR1 and CDR2 (germline): ENHRY, SYGVKD. Trimming removed 2 bases from V and 3 bases from J, with 5 bases in between. This CDR3 region has 12 residues. The CDR3: CAISENGYEQYF. CDR3 nucleotide sequence: TGTGCCATCAGTGAGAATGGCTACGAGCAGTACTTC.